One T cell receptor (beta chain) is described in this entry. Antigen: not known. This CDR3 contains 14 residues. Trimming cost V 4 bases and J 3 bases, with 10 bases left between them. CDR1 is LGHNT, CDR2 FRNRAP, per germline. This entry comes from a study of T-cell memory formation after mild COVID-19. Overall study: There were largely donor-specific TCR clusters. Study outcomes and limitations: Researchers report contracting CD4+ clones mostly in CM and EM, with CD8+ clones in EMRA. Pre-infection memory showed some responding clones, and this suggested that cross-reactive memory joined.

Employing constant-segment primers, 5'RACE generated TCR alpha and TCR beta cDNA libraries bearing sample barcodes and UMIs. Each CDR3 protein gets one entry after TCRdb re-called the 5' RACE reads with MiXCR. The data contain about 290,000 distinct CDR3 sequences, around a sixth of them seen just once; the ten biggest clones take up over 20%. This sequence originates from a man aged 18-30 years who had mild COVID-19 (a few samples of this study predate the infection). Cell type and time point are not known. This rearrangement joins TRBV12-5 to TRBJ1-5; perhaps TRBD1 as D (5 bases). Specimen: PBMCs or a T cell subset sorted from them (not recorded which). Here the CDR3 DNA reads TGTGCTAGTGGTTCGCAGGGATACAATCAGCCCCAGCATTTT. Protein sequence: CASGSQGYNQPQHF.